Listed here is a single TCR beta chain. This specimen comes from a study of T cells after yellow fever vaccination. TCRdb reanalysed the 5' RACE reads using MiXCR and keeps one entry per CDR3 protein. In the table there are a few hundred thousand distinct CDR3 sequences, roughly a fifth of which are singletons. The germline CDR1 and CDR2 sequences are MNHNY and SVGAGI (reference sequence). V lost 6 bases to trimming and J lost 6 bases, with 14 bases between them. This CDR3 contains 13 residues. The sequencing here drew on PBMCs, taken 15 days after the yellow fever booster vaccination. The source of this sequence is a man aged 25-45 years who received the YFV17D yellow fever vaccine. The genes are TRBV6-6 and TRBJ2-5; D is perhaps TRBD1 or TRBD2 (6 bases each). The CDR3 coding sequence is TGTGCCAGCAGCCTAGGGGGGACGAAGACCCAGTACTTC. It yields the protein CASSLGGTKTQYF.